The present TCR beta chain was sequenced within a study of blood T cells in healthy people across ages. This clonotype has a handful of counts. Trimming pared 4 bases from V and 0 bases from J, leaving 14 bases between. Germline-derived CDR1 and CDR2 are SGHDT and YYEEEE. The CDR3 is 16 amino acids. A second PCR of 7 to 11 cycles used a sample-barcoded 5' primer and a J-beta primer mix. TCRdb ran MiXCR on the 5' RACE reads and lists one entry per CDR3 protein. The sample contains fewer than 2,000,000 distinct CDR3 sequences, approximately 40% of which appear only once. The material sequenced was blood. The TCR was taken from a human donor in good health. The chain has TRBV5-6 and TRBJ2-1; D is tentatively TRBD1 or TRBD2 (7 bases each). CDR3 DNA sequence: TGTGCCAGCAGCGGAGCGGGACAGAGCTCCTACAATGAGCAGTTCTTC. Protein: CASSGAGQSSYNEQFF. Combining the CDR3 with reference TRBV5-6 and TRBJ2-1 gives the whole variable domain DAGVTQSPTHLIKTRGQQVTLRCSPKSGHDTVSWYQQALGQGPQFIFQYYEEEERQRGNFPDRFSGHQFPNYSSELNVNALLLGDSALYLCASSGAGQSSYNEQFFGPGTRLTVL.